This TCR beta chain is from a study of beta chain features in type 1 diabetes. Regarding the study as a whole: The study found fewer insertions and more deletions at VDJ junctions in type 1 diabetes patients.

Per donor, one heparinised blood draw averaged about 100 mL. Sorted cells reached over 98% purity in every population. Germline V gene sequence: CDR1 SGHTA, CDR2 FQGNSA. Trimming left V 3 bases short and J 1 base short, with 12 bases between. The CDR3 is 16 residues long. What was sequenced were expressed TCRB transcripts, since all of the isolated RNA had been reverse transcribed. The read count averaged about 3.6 million across naive, central memory and regulatory T cell samples. Clones were sequenced by immunoSEQ multiplex PCR, and TCRdb holds only the in-frame ones, with some missing. The sample has 200,000 to 250,000 clones; roughly 15% are singletons. Turning to this clone: Its antigen is not identified.

This TCR came from a woman aged 40 to 50 in good health. The source material was naive CD4+ T cells from blood. The J gene is TRBJ2-2, the V gene TRBV7-2; possibly TRBD1 for D (5 bases). Written as DNA, the CDR3 is TGTGCCAGCAGCTTTGGCAGGGTCGGGAACACCGGGGAGCTGTTTTTT. Its protein is CASSFGRVGNTGELFF.